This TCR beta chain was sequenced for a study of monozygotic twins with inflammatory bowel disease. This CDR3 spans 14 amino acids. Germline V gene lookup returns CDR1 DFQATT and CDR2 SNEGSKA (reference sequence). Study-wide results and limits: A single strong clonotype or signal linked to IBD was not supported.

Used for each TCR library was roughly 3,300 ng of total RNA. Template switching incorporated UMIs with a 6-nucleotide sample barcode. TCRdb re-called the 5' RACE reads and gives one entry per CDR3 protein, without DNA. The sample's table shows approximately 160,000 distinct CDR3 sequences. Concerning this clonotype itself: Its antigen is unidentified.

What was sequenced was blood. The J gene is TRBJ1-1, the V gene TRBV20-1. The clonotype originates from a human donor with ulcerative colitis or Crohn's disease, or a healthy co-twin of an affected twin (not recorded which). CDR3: CSARDGRDYTEAFF.